This T cell receptor (beta chain) stems from a study of T cells in Graves' hyperthyroidism and ophthalmopathy. CDR1 and CDR2 (germline): MNHEY, SMNVEV (reference sequence). V lost 5 bases, J lost 8 bases, and 13 bases stayed unmatched. The CDR3 covers 15 residues. Any patient presenting with uncontrolled infection, other autoimmune disease, pregnancy or lactation was left out. This clonotype was seen a handful of times. Its antigen is unidentified. Findings of the study overall: Ophthalmopathy was separated from stable hyperthyroidism by a 13 V-J model. Most clonotypes expanded in the thyroid (above 0.001) were also present in blood.

Template material for amplifying TCR beta CDR3 regions consisted of RNA transcripts. First-round RT-PCR of the TCR CDR3 relied on the HTBI primer set. MiXCR was run by TCRdb on the multiplex PCR reads, yielding one entry per CDR3 protein. The sample comprises approximately 530,000 distinct CDR3 sequences, about 20% of which are singletons, and less than 55% rests with the top ten. The V gene is TRBV27, the J gene TRBJ1-2, with 8 bases that match TRBD1. The specimen was blood. The TCR originated in a man aged 40-50 years with Graves' ophthalmopathy. The CDR3 region has the DNA TGTGCCAGCAGTAAAGCGGGACAGGCCTACGGAGGCTACACCTTC. It specifies CASSKAGQAYGGYTF.